These T cell receptor beta chains were read from a single sample in a study of T cell repertoires in cytomegalovirus infection. TCRdb reprocessed the reads with MiXCR, giving one entry per CDR3 protein. The sample records about 890,000 distinct CDR3 sequences, more than 25% being singletons. These TCRs' antigens remain unknown. This sample comprised cultured CD8+ T cells from PBMCs, obtained from culture after CMV antigen stimulation. The receptor set was obtained from a human donor in good health (CMV status not recorded). Some clones in this sample may be carry-over from other donors' samples. The CDR3 runs from the conserved cysteine through the conserved F or W.

CDR3 protein	V gene	J gene
CASSLRSVTYEQYF	TRBV7-6	TRBJ2-7
CASSYRRLGSGELFF	TRBV28	TRBJ2-2
CASSSLSGGFYNEQFF	TRBV5-6	TRBJ2-1
CASSPGPGRYAFF	TRBV12-3/TRBV12-4	TRBJ1-1
CAINTDRAGYEQYF	TRBV10-3	TRBJ2-7
CASSPSVGGLAGVDEQFF	TRBV27	TRBJ2-1
CASGGQKNIQYF	TRBV2	TRBJ2-4
CASSLGQGLAGNTIYF	TRBV11-2	TRBJ1-3
CASSLEPQGANEKLFF	TRBV4-3	TRBJ1-4
CASSYHLIGQNSYNEQFF	TRBV6-2/TRBV6-3	TRBJ2-1
CASSLASGNQPQHF	TRBV12-3/TRBV12-4	TRBJ1-5
CASGLVLRGYTF	TRBV12-5	TRBJ1-2
CASSIARQILNTEAFF	TRBV19	TRBJ1-1
CASSVTTGKGETQYF	TRBV9	TRBJ2-5
CASSLGRGNTGELFF	TRBV7-2	TRBJ2-2
CASSLYTGQETQYF	TRBV27	TRBJ2-5
CASSQEAGTGELFF	TRBV4-1	TRBJ2-2
CAILDRGRNEQYF	TRBV10-3	TRBJ2-7
CASSGDSSYNEQFF	TRBV5-1	TRBJ2-1
CSVRVLGSYGYTF	TRBV29-1	TRBJ1-2
CASSSPERGSYEQYF	TRBV6-5	TRBJ2-7
CASSWYGGTDTQYF	TRBV7-3	TRBJ2-3
CSAPGQGYEKLFF	TRBV20-1	TRBJ1-4
CASSQRRGREETQYF	TRBV4-1	TRBJ2-5
CASSPTGTATYGYTF	TRBV12-3/TRBV12-4	TRBJ1-2
CASRLGLGTEAFF	TRBV7-9	TRBJ1-1
CASSQETAPTDTQYF	TRBV4-1	TRBJ2-3
CASSYPWTRGDTQYF	TRBV6-6	TRBJ2-3
CASSPGGAHYEQYF	TRBV7-2	TRBJ2-7
CASSKGSSRTDTQYF	TRBV7-2	TRBJ2-3
CASSSTDLEQYF	TRBV5-5	TRBJ2-7
CASSPRDRLAKNIQYF	TRBV18	TRBJ2-4
CASSMGRTSNEQFF	TRBV19	TRBJ2-1
CASSKDSPYNSPLHF	TRBV13	TRBJ1-6
CASSFVEGNYNEQFF	TRBV7-8	TRBJ2-1
CASSPKGLAGTDTQYF	TRBV7-8	TRBJ2-3
CASSLDSTGYEQYF	TRBV7-2	TRBJ2-7
CASSIGLAGGLHNEQFF	TRBV19	TRBJ2-1
CASSLSPGTYNEQFF	TRBV28	TRBJ2-1
CASSYLGANGYTF	TRBV6-6	TRBJ1-2
CASSLAPGSPADEQFF	TRBV7-2	TRBJ2-1
CAFSGGITDTQYF	TRBV7-9	TRBJ2-3
CASSLNRALNTEAFF	TRBV7-8	TRBJ1-1
CASSPGTYREAFF	TRBV18	TRBJ1-1
CASSSTGSNTGELFF	TRBV12-3/TRBV12-4	TRBJ2-2
CASSLALTRQGKDGYTF	TRBV7-8	TRBJ1-2
CASSFYREIEAYNEQFF	TRBV6-6	TRBJ2-1
CASSLYSEGGGGELFF	TRBV7-6	TRBJ2-2
CASSLVVTGGSETQYF	TRBV7-9	TRBJ2-5
CASGRGAGQPQHF	TRBV7-9	TRBJ1-5